The present T cell receptor (beta chain) was sequenced within a study of beta chain features in type 1 diabetes. Sorted populations all exceeded 95% purity. Sequencing targeted expressed TCRB transcripts, as all isolated RNA had been reverse transcribed. Repertoires were generated with immunoSEQ multiplex PCR, while TCRdb's copy carries only in-frame clones and drops some. The table shows tens of thousands of clones, with 55% to 75% occurring only once. The length of the CDR3 is 16 residues. Germline CDR1 is MNHEY and CDR2 is SVGAGI. V was pared by 2 bases and J by 5 bases, with 16 bases between. This chain joins TRBV6-5 and TRBJ2-1; maybe TRBD2 (5 bases). This receptor was identified in a woman aged 40 to 50 in good health. Sequenced input: Tregs from blood. CDR3 sequence reads: CASSYLFRGLHNEQFF. CDR3 coding DNA: TGTGCCAGCAGTTACCTTTTTCGAGGACTTCACAATGAGCAGTTCTTC.